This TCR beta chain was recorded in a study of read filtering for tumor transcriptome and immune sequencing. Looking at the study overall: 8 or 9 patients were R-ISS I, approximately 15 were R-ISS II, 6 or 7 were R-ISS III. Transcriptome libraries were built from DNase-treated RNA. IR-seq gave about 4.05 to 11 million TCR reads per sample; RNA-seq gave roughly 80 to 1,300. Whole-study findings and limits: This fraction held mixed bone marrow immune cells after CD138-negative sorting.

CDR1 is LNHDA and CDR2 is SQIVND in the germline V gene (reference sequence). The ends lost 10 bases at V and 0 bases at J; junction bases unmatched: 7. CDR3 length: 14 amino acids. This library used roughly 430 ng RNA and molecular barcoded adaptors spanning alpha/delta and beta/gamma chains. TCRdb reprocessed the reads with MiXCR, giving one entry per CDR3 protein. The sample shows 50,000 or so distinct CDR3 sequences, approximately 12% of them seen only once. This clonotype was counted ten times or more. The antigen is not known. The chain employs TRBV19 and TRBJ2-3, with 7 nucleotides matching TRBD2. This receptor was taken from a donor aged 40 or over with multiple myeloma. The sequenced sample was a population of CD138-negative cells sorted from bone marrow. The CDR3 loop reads CATQAGTSTDTQYF. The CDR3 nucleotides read TGTGCCACCCAAGCGGGAACTAGCACAGATACGCAGTATTTT.